The present entry profiles one TCR beta chain with its context. The antigen is not known. Stated treatment: roughly 20 received Ad26.COV2.S at low or high dose, single or two shots; 5 received placebo; per-sample allocation not given. Repertoires come from day 63 after the first vaccine or placebo injection. Participants' vaccine, an Ad26 vector, delivered Wuhan-strain SARS-CoV-2 spike. The sample originates from a study of Ad26.COV2.S vaccination and SARS-CoV-2 variants. Background on the study: Donor was in the COV1001 Ad26.COV2.S trial arm. Whole-study findings and limits: Similar non-spike TCR breadth was seen in vaccine and placebo recipients.

V was cut by 6 bases and J by 3 bases, with 5 bases left in between. The CDR3 has 11 residues. The germline V gene encodes CDR1 MDHEN and CDR2 SYDVKM. This table comes from immunoSEQ multiplex PCR, and its TCRdb copy is limited to in-frame clones, with some not included. The data hold about 400,000 clones, with approximately 90% observed a single time. The chain combines TRBV28 with TRBJ1-1; D call uncertain. Here the sequenced sample was peripheral blood, taken in a trial of Ad26.COV2.S vaccine versus placebo. The sequence was collected from a person between 18 and 60 years old who received the Ad26.COV2.S COVID-19 vaccine or a placebo. CDR3 loop: CASRLYTEAFF. In DNA, the CDR3 is TGTGCCAGCAGGCTGTACACTGAAGCTTTCTTT.